These 12 T cell receptor beta chains originate from one sample sequenced in a study of Ad26.COV2.S vaccination and SARS-CoV-2 variants. Specified treatment: roughly 19 received Ad26.COV2.S at low or high dose, single or two shots; 5 received placebo; per-sample allocation not given. Samples came from day 63 after the first vaccine or placebo injection. Only in-frame clones appear in the TCRdb table, and some are missing; sequencing was by immunoSEQ multiplex PCR. The data hold 300,000 to 400,000 clones, with approximately 86% observed a single time. The sequencing used peripheral blood, collected in a trial of Ad26.COV2.S vaccine versus placebo. These receptors originate from a person between 18 and 59 years old who received the Ad26.COV2.S COVID-19 vaccine or a placebo.

The chain combines TRBV7-2 with TRBJ2-1, with 10 bases lining up with TRBD1. V was clipped by 4 bases and J by 8 bases; unmatched bases: 8. The CDR3 extends over 15 amino acids. The germline V gene encodes CDR1 SGHTA and CDR2 FQGNSA. DNA for the CDR3: TGTGCCAGCAGCTCCGGGACAGGGGTTCCGCATGAGCAGTTCTTC. This encodes CASSSGTGVPHEQFF.

This clone was seen a few times. This chain connects TRBV7-3 to TRBJ2-1; D might be TRBD2 (6 bases). Germline V gene data show CDR1 as SGHTA and CDR2 as FQGTGA. This CDR3 has 16 amino acids. V lost 1 base to trimming and J lost 7 bases, with 17 bases between them. In DNA form, the CDR3 reads TGTGCCAGCAGCTTAAACGCGGGAAGTGGTGGGAATGAGCAGTTCTTC. Its protein product is CASSLNAGSGGNEQFF.

This clone has a handful of counts. The identical CDR3 is also encoded by other nucleotide sequences in the sample. The chain carries TRBV9 and TRBJ1-5; D not certain. Trimming cost V 0 bases and J 4 bases, with 5 bases left between them. In germline, CDR1 is SGDLS, CDR2 YYNGEE. This CDR3 region has 13 residues. The CDR3 protein is CASSVAPNQPQHF. The CDR3 DNA sequence: TGTGCCAGCAGCGTAGCCCCGAATCAGCCCCAGCATTTT.

The chain recombines TRBV5-1 with TRBJ2-7; 9 nucleotides match TRBD2. The CDR3 is made up of 17 amino acids. The ends lost 3 bases at V and 1 base at J; junction bases unmatched: 11. CDR1 is SGHRS and CDR2 is YFSETQ in the germline V gene. The CDR3 loop reads CASSSHPTSGSSYEQYF. CDR3 bases: TGCGCCAGCAGCTCGCACCCGACTAGCGGAAGTTCCTACGAGCAGTACTTC.

This clone was found many times. The chain carries TRBV5-1 and TRBJ1-2; maybe TRBD1 (6 bases). The CDR3 consists of 14 residues. From germline, CDR1 is SGHRS and CDR2 YFSETQ. V was trimmed by 5 bases and J by 4 bases, leaving 15 bases between them. Here the CDR3 reads CASREGFRGYGYTF. The CDR3 DNA sequence: TGCGCCAGCAGGGAGGGGTTCAGGGGCTATGGCTACACCTTC.

CDR3 in amino acids: CASSLTRDFTDTQYF. The CDR3 nucleotides read TGTGCCAGCAGTCTAACCCGCGACTTCACAGATACGCAGTATTTT. This chain links TRBV27 with TRBJ2-3; D gene uncertain. V was pared by 5 bases and J by 2 bases, with 14 bases between. This CDR3 is built from 15 residues. Germline V gene sequence: CDR1 MNHEY, CDR2 SMNVEV (reference sequence).

This CDR3 reads CASSESTDTLAEAFF. CDR3 DNA sequence: TGTGCCAGCAGTGAATCTACAGACACGTTGGCTGAAGCTTTCTTT. The chain joins TRBV6-4 to TRBJ1-1, with no clear D. The CDR3 covers 15 residues. CDR1 is MRHNA, CDR2 SNTAGT, per germline. V was trimmed by 3 bases and J by 6 bases, leaving 17 bases between them.

The J gene is TRBJ2-5, the V gene TRBV28, with D perhaps matching TRBD2 (5 bases). Trimming left V 10 bases short and J 0 bases short, with 15 bases between. This CDR3 region has 14 residues. Germline V gives CDR1 MDHEN, CDR2 SYDVKM. CDR3 protein: CAISSWRNQETQYF. CDR3 nucleotides: TGTGCCATCAGCTCGTGGAGGAACCAAGAGACCCAGTACTTC.

The V gene is TRBV28, the J gene TRBJ2-1, with a possible D match to TRBD2 (6 bases). Trimming took off 4 bases at V and 6 bases at J, with 19 bases between the two ends. This CDR3 has 16 residues. Germline loops: CDR1 MDHEN, CDR2 SYDVKM. The CDR3 DNA is TGTGCCAGCAGTTCGGCCACCGGGAGTGGGGGCAATGAGCAGTTCTTC. It translates to CASSSATGSGGNEQFF.

The V gene is TRBV19, the J gene TRBJ2-5; 9 bases match TRBD2. Trimming cost V 3 bases and J 2 bases; bases outside gene matches: 4. CDR3 length: 15 residues. Germline V gene sequence: CDR1 LNHDA, CDR2 SQIVND (reference sequence). CDR3 coding DNA: TGTGCCAGTAGTATCAGCGGGAGGCCTCAAGAGACCCAGTACTTC. This sequence encodes CASSISGRPQETQYF.

This sequence joins TRBV28 and TRBJ1-2, with D possibly being TRBD1 (5 bases). Trimming removed 6 bases from V and 2 bases from J, with 16 bases in between. The length of the CDR3 is 15 residues. Germline-derived CDR1 and CDR2 are MDHEN and SYDVKM. The DNA of the CDR3 is TGTGCCAGCAGGGTTGGGACGGACCTAAACTATGGCTACACCTTC. Translated, it gives CASRVGTDLNYGYTF.

The chain couples TRBV7-9 to TRBJ2-5; 8 bases line up with TRBD1. V lost 3 bases, J lost 7 bases, and 7 bases stayed unmatched. Germline-derived CDR1 and CDR2 are SEHNR and FQNEAQ (reference sequence). The CDR3 has 14 amino acids. CDR3 region: CASSFDRGRGTQYF. Written as DNA, the CDR3 is TGTGCCAGCAGCTTCGACAGGGGACGTGGGACCCAGTACTTC.